Following are 21 T cell receptor beta chains from one sample sequenced in a study of CXCR3-negative and CXCR3-positive naive CD8 T cells. Findings and limits, study-wide: CXCR3-positive naive cells had TRB CDR3s that were more hydrophobic than CXCR3-negative naive cells had.

Which antigens these TCRs recognize remains unknown. 5' RACE that incorporated UMI labels was used to prepare the TRB cDNA libraries. TCRdb processed the 5' RACE reads again and assigns one entry to each CDR3 protein, with no DNA. The sample includes tens of thousands of distinct CDR3 sequences. The sequencing input was naive CXCR3+ CD8+ T cells from blood. Specified subset: CD45RO-CCR7+CD27+CD95- naive CD8+ T cells expressing CXCR3 (TNR3+). These receptors were taken from a human donor in good health. Some clones in this sample may be carry-over from other donors' samples.

The V gene is TRBV4-3, the J gene TRBJ2-1; TCRdb proposes TRBD1, but this gene call is untestable without DNA. CDR1 and CDR2 (germline): LGHNA, YSLEER. This CDR3 region has 15 residues. The CDR3 protein is CASSQEWVSGRRKFF.

The chain has TRBV20-1 and TRBJ2-7; TCRdb proposes TRBD1, but this gene call is untestable without DNA. This CDR3 has 14 residues. Germline values: CDR1 DFQATT, CDR2 SNEGSKA (reference sequence). The CDR3 spells CSALMGGLTYEQYF.

The rearrangement uses TRBV7-2 and TRBJ2-7; TCRdb's D call, TRBD2, is unchecked because there is no DNA. Germline CDR1 reads SGHTA; CDR2 reads FQGNSA. This CDR3 spans 15 amino acids. The CDR3 loop reads CASSFLGGTSYEQYF. The full variable domain, with the rest looked up from reference TRBV7-2 and TRBJ2-7, is GAGVSQSPSNKVTEKGKDVELRCDPISGHTALYWYRQSLGQGLEFLIYFQGNSAPDKSGLPSDRFSAERTGGSVSTLTIQRTQQEDSAVYLCASSFLGGTSYEQYFGPGTRLTVT.

The V gene is TRBV20-1, the J gene TRBJ1-1; with no DNA, the TCRdb D assignment of TRBD1 cannot be verified. There are 15 residues in the CDR3. Germline lookup yields CDR1 DFQATT and CDR2 SNEGSKA (reference sequence). The chain's CDR3 is CSASAPPKGYTEAFF.

The genes are TRBV5-1 and TRBJ2-1; TCRdb picks TRBD1, but there is no DNA to check that call. The V gene's germline CDR1 is SGHRS and CDR2 YFSETQ. There are 14 residues in the CDR3. The CDR3 region is CASSLGQEYNEQFF.

This CDR3 is CASSEGQNIYGYTF. The rearrangement links TRBV4-1 to TRBJ1-2; the TCRdb call, TRBD1, lacks DNA for checking. The CDR3 is made up of 14 amino acids. CDR1 MGHRA and CDR2 YSYEKL come from the germline V gene.

The chain carries TRBV12-5 and TRBJ1-2; the D call of TRBD1 rests on TCRdb alone, since no DNA is present to check it. Germline V gene sequence: CDR1 LGHNT, CDR2 FRNRAP. This CDR3 spans 13 amino acids. CDR3 region: CASGRRTGTGYTF.

The chain joins TRBV20-1 to TRBJ2-7; TCRdb selects TRBD2, and the lack of DNA leaves this call unchecked. This CDR3 contains 13 residues. The germline V gene encodes CDR1 DFQATT and CDR2 SNEGSKA (reference sequence). The CDR3 loop reads CSARTSGGVEQYF.

The gene calls are TRBV6-1 and TRBJ2-3; the D gene TCRdb calls, TRBD2, cannot be checked with no DNA. The CDR3 sequence is 14 residues long. Germline lookup yields CDR1 MNHNS and CDR2 SASEGT. CDR3 residues: CASSEGSGSGVQYF.

CDR3 sequence: CSVEGLGLYGYTF. The chain employs TRBV29-1 and TRBJ1-2; lacking DNA, the TRBD1 call made by TCRdb goes unchecked. CDR1 SQVTM and CDR2 ANQGSEA come from the germline V gene. This CDR3 spans 13 amino acids.

The chain uses TRBV12-3 or TRBV12-4 and TRBJ1-5. The CDR3 consists of 15 residues. The chain's CDR3 is CASSFGHLSNQPQHF.

V and J are TRBV18 and TRBJ1-1. The CDR3 extends over 11 amino acids. CDR1 and CDR2 from the germline V gene are KGHSH and LQKENI. The CDR3 sequence: CASSNLWEAFF.

V and J are TRBV29-1 and TRBJ2-7; as DNA is missing, the TRBD1 call by TCRdb cannot be tested. Germline V gives CDR1 SQVTM, CDR2 ANQGSEA. The CDR3 sequence is 11 residues long. This CDR3 is CSAGTGDEQYF.

V usage is TRBV29-1 and J usage is TRBJ2-2; TCRdb names TRBD1, which stays unverified in the absence of DNA. This CDR3 spans 13 amino acids. From germline, CDR1 is SQVTM and CDR2 ANQGSEA. CDR3 amino acids: CSVGDGYTGELFF.

This chain connects TRBV4-3 to TRBJ2-7; TCRdb picks TRBD1, but there is no DNA to check that call. This CDR3 has 17 residues. Germline values: CDR1 LGHNA, CDR2 YSLEER. The CDR3 here is CASSQDDRRGSSYEQYF.

The rearrangement links TRBV5-5 to TRBJ2-3; TCRdb lists TRBD1, though no DNA is available to test this call. The CDR3 covers 16 residues. Germline CDR1 and CDR2: SGHKS and YYEKEE (reference sequence). The CDR3 sequence: CASSVDVGRGTDTQYF.

V gene TRBV4-3 combines with J gene TRBJ2-2; as DNA is missing, the TRBD1 call by TCRdb cannot be tested. The CDR3 loop spans 16 amino acids. Germline V gives CDR1 LGHNA, CDR2 YSLEER. The CDR3 region is CASSQARTENTGELFF.

The rearrangement links TRBV5-1 to TRBJ2-7; lacking DNA, the TRBD1 call made by TCRdb goes unchecked. This CDR3 is 15 amino acids long. The germline V gene has CDR1 SGHRS and CDR2 YFSETQ. CDR3 loop: CASSFGRSGTYEQYF.

The chain carries TRBV6-2 or TRBV6-3 and TRBJ1-5; no DNA is available, so the TRBD1 call from TCRdb remains unchecked. The CDR3 has 14 amino acids. Germline V CDR1 and CDR2: MNHEY, SVGEGT. CDR3 in amino acids: CASSWMTGHQPQHF.

The chain couples TRBV2 to TRBJ2-7; TCRdb's D call of TRBD1 is untestable without DNA. The CDR3 consists of 17 residues. Germline CDR1 and CDR2: SNHLY and FYNNEI. The CDR3 protein is CASSEALPGQRWNEQYF. Filled out from reference TRBV2 and TRBJ2-7, the complete variable domain reads EPEVTQTPSHQVTQMGQEVILRCVPISNHLYFYWYRQILGQKVEFLVSFYNNEISEKSEIFDDQFSVERPDGSNFTLKIRSTKLEDSAMYFCASSEALPGQRWNEQYFGPGTRLTVT.

The chain has TRBV9 and TRBJ1-1. Germline CDR1 is SGDLS and CDR2 is YYNGEE. The CDR3 sequence is 14 residues long. The CDR3 loop is CASSGREGNTEAFF.